This T cell receptor beta chain was retrieved from a study of T cells in localized non-small cell lung cancer. Libraries were prepared by immunoSEQ multiplex PCR; TCRdb keeps only in-frame clonotypes and omits some of them. The sample yields tens of thousands of clones, 75% to 95% seen once. This CDR3 has 14 amino acids. CDR1 is SGHRS, CDR2 YFSETQ, per germline. The V end lost 3 bases, the J end lost 2 bases, and 11 bases lay between the germline ends. The clonotype comes from an older female donor with stage II lung adenocarcinoma. The material sequenced was peripheral blood mononuclear cells, taken before any cancer treatment. The genes are TRBV5-1 and TRBJ2-5; TRBD2 might be the D (5 bases). CDR3 amino acids: CASSSGGSQETQYF. The CDR3 DNA is TGCGCCAGCAGCTCTGGCGGGTCGCAAGAGACCCAGTACTTC.